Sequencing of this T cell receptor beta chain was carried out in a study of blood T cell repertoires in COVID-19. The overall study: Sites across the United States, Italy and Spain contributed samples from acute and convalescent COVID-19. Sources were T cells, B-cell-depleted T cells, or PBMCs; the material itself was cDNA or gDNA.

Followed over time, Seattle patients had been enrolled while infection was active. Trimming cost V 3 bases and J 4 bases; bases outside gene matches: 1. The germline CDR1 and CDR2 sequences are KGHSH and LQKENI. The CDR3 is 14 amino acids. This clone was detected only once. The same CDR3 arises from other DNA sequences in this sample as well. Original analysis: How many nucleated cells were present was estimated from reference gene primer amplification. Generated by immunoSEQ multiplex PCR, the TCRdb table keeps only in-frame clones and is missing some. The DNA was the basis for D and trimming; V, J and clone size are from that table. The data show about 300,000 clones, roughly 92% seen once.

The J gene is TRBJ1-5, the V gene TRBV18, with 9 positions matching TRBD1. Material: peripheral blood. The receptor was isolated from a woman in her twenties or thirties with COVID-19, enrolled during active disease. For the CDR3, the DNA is TGTGCCAGCTCACCCGGGACAGGGAATCAGCCCCAGCATTTT. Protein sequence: CASSPGTGNQPQHF.